The 24 T cell receptor beta chains below were found in one sample sequenced in a study of blood T cell repertoires in COVID-19. The method was immunoSEQ multiplex PCR; TCRdb's version includes in-frame clones alone and lacks a portion of them. Altogether around 70,000 clones are present, 87% being singletons, with the ten largest covering approximately 30%. Material: peripheral blood. The origin of the receptors is a woman aged 80 or over with active or convalescent COVID-19.

The chain links TRBV7-8 to TRBJ2-1; weak D call: TRBD2 (5 bases). In germline, CDR1 is SGHVS, CDR2 FQNEAQ. The V end was cut by 3 bases, the J end by 9 bases, with 12 bases between. This CDR3 spans 13 amino acids. CDR3 DNA sequence: TGTGCCAGCAGCTTGACCCGTGGGAGTGAGCAGTTCTTC. This translates into CASSLTRGSEQFF.

The chain carries TRBV5-1 and TRBJ2-5, with unresolved D. Per the germline V gene, CDR1 is SGHRS and CDR2 is YFSETQ. V was clipped by 0 bases and J by 1 base, with 4 bases between them. The CDR3 totals 13 residues. In nucleotides, the CDR3 is TGCGCCAGCAGCTTGGGCAGCCAAGAGACCCAGTACTTC. Translated: CASSLGSQETQYF.

The chain is built from TRBV3-1 (or the pseudogene TRBV3-2) and TRBJ1-2; TRBD1 matches 8 bases. J gave up 3 bases and V 1 base, and 4 bases lay outside the gene matches. The germline V gene has CDR1 LGHDT and CDR2 YNNKEL (reference sequence). The CDR3 totals 15 residues. DNA of the CDR3: TGTGCCAGCAGCCAAGGAGACAGGGGCTACTATGGCTACACCTTC. It yields the protein CASSQGDRGYYGYTF.

J is TRBJ2-7 and V is TRBV2; D not certain. The CDR3 is 14 residues long. V was pared by 7 bases and J by 3 bases, with 16 bases between. In germline, CDR1 is SNHLY, CDR2 FYNNEI. In DNA form, the CDR3 reads TGTGCCAGCATAGTGGGCCGCATTAGCTACGAGCAGTACTTC. Its protein product is CASIVGRISYEQYF.

This clone has only one observation. The chain couples TRBV4-3 to TRBJ1-5; 9 bases fit TRBD1. The ends lost 4 bases at V and 4 bases at J; junction bases unmatched: 5. Germline V lookup: CDR1 LGHNA, CDR2 YSLEER. The CDR3 runs to 15 residues. The CDR3 bases are TGCGCCAGCAGCCGGGACAGGGTGGGAAATCAGCCCCAGCATTTT. Amino acids: CASSRDRVGNQPQHF.

The rearrangement links TRBV11-1 to TRBJ1-2, with 7 nucleotides matching TRBD1. The junction had 10 bases not matched to a gene; V was cut back by 8 bases and J by 4 bases. Germline V gives CDR1 SGHAT, CDR2 FQDESV (reference sequence). The length of the CDR3 is 14 residues. CDR3 nucleotides: TGTGCCAGCGAGGGACAGAATACCCCCTATGGCTACACCTTC. It encodes CASEGQNTPYGYTF.

The chain recombines TRBV12-3 or TRBV12-4 with TRBJ1-3; 7 bases line up with TRBD1. This CDR3 comprises 13 residues. Germline trimming cut 6 bases from V and 2 bases from J; bases unmatched to any gene: 1. CDR3 sequence: CASRDRTGNTIYF. CDR3 nucleotide sequence: TGTGCCAGCAGGGACAGGACTGGAAACACCATATATTTT.

This clone was recorded once. The chain links TRBV2 to TRBJ2-7; D call uncertain. Trimming left V 0 bases short and J 6 bases short, with 18 bases between. In germline, CDR1 is SNHLY, CDR2 FYNNEI. The CDR3 spans 16 residues. In DNA form, the CDR3 reads TGTGCCAGCAGTGAAGCGCTTTCTGGCTCGTGGAGCGAGCAGTACTTC. Translating gives CASSEALSGSWSEQYF.

The CDR3 sequence: CASRPTGWSYTF. The CDR3 DNA reads TGTGCCAGCAGACCTACAGGGTGGAGCTACACCTTC. V usage is TRBV6-2 or TRBV6-3 and J usage is TRBJ1-2; perhaps TRBD1 as D (6 bases). Germline assignment: CDR1 MNHEY and CDR2 SVGEGT. CDR3 size: 12 residues. V lost 6 bases and J 9 bases, leaving 14 bases between the germline ends.

This chain links TRBV4-3 with TRBJ1-2; D not certain. Trimming stripped 2 bases from V and 5 bases from J, with 18 bases between. From germline, CDR1 is LGHNA and CDR2 YSLEER. The CDR3 extends over 16 amino acids. The CDR3 loop reads CASSQLGGEKMYGYTF. CDR3 coding DNA: TGCGCCAGCAGCCAACTGGGCGGGGAGAAAATGTATGGCTACACCTTC.

V usage is TRBV27 and J usage is TRBJ1-2; D not resolved. The CDR3 is 13 amino acids. Germline CDR1 MNHEY, CDR2 SMNVEV (reference sequence). Trimming left V 4 bases short and J 2 bases short, with 8 bases between. CDR3 sequence: CASSYGANYGYTF. The CDR3 coding sequence is TGTGCCAGCAGTTACGGAGCCAACTATGGCTACACCTTC.

The CDR3 nucleotides are TGTGCCAGCAGCCCTCACGGGGGGGCGACTGAAGCTTTCTTT. Amino acid sequence: CASSPHGGATEAFF. The V call is TRBV28, the J call TRBJ1-1, with D perhaps matching TRBD1 (6 bases). Germline CDR1 and CDR2: MDHEN and SYDVKM. The CDR3 length is 14 residues. The V and J ends lost 6 bases and 5 bases respectively, with 16 bases between them.

This clone is categorized as large (0.1 to 1%). The chain carries TRBV5-1 and TRBJ2-3; 9 bases are shared with TRBD2. There are 15 residues in the CDR3. CDR1 SGHRS and CDR2 YFSETQ come from the germline V gene. V trimming: 3 bases; J trimming: 4 bases; junction bases outside the gene matches: 6. The CDR3 spells CASSWGTSRADTQYF. The CDR3 bases are TGCGCCAGCAGCTGGGGGACTAGCAGAGCAGATACGCAGTATTTT.

The chain couples TRBV11-2 to TRBJ2-2, with D tentatively TRBD2 (6 bases). The V end lost 5 bases, the J end lost 5 bases, and 9 bases lay between the germline ends. Germline V lookup: CDR1 SGHAT, CDR2 FQNNGV. The CDR3 runs 13 residues. This chain's CDR3 is CASSSGLTGELFF. The DNA for the CDR3 is TGTGCCAGCAGCAGCGGACTAACCGGGGAGCTGTTTTTT.

V gene TRBV2 combines with J gene TRBJ2-1; 9 bases fit TRBD2. The ends lost 1 base at V and 6 bases at J; junction bases unmatched: 4. The V gene's germline CDR1 is SNHLY and CDR2 FYNNEI. This CDR3 region has 15 residues. The CDR3 loop is CASSEVRGGSNEQFF. The CDR3 DNA reads as TGTGCCAGCAGTGAAGTGCGGGGGGGGTCCAATGAGCAGTTCTTC.

The rearrangement uses TRBV30 and TRBJ1-5; the D gene is possibly TRBD1 (5 bases). Germline CDR1 reads GTSNPN; CDR2 reads SVGIG (reference sequence). Trimming stripped 1 base from V and 9 bases from J, with 13 bases between. CDR3 size: 13 residues. CDR3 loop: CAWSGGGVTPQHF. As DNA, the CDR3 is TGTGCCTGGAGTGGGGGAGGGGTAACGCCCCAGCATTTT.

The V gene is TRBV5-4, the J gene TRBJ1-2, with TRBD1 identical over 11 bases. The CDR3 extends over 15 amino acids. Germline V gene data show CDR1 as SGHNT and CDR2 as YYREEE (reference sequence). Losses at the gene ends were 4 bases for V and 7 bases for J; bases not matched to a gene: 9. The CDR3 sequence: CASSPLWGQGGGYTF. The CDR3 DNA follows: TGTGCCAGCAGCCCCCTTTGGGGACAGGGGGGTGGCTACACCTTC. The variable domain in full, completed from reference TRBV5-4 and TRBJ1-2, reads ETGVTQSPTHLIKTRGQQVTLRCSSQSGHNTVSWYQQALGQGPQFIFQYYREEENGRGNFPPRFSGLQFPNYSSELNVNALELDDSALYLCASSPLWGQGGGYTFGSGTRLTVV.

CDR3 sequence reads: CASSRSGSASYEQYF. CDR3 sequence (DNA): TGTGCCAGCAGCCGTAGCGGGTCAGCCTCCTACGAGCAGTACTTC. J is TRBJ2-7 and V is TRBV5-6, with 7 bases identical to TRBD2. Germline assignment: CDR1 SGHDT and CDR2 YYEEEE. V dropped 4 bases and J dropped 0; count of bases not matched to a gene: 7. The CDR3 is 15 residues long. Looking up the rest from reference TRBV5-6 and TRBJ2-7 gives the full variable domain: DAGVTQSPTHLIKTRGQQVTLRCSPKSGHDTVSWYQQALGQGPQFIFQYYEEEERQRGNFPDRFSGHQFPNYSSELNVNALLLGDSALYLCASSRSGSASYEQYFGPGTRLTVT.

The rearrangement uses TRBV9 and TRBJ2-1; TRBD2 agrees at 7 bases. The germline CDR1 and CDR2 sequences are SGDLS and YYNGEE. The J segment lost 2 bases and the V segment lost 8 bases, leaving 37 bases of the junction unmatched. This CDR3 spans 24 amino acids. The CDR3 sequence is CARTNFTKQGTTFVGAGPYNEQFF. The CDR3 DNA sequence: TGTGCCAGAACTAACTTTACTAAGCAAGGGACTACGTTTGTTGGGGCAGGCCCCTACAATGAGCAGTTCTTC.

The gene calls are TRBV25-1 and TRBJ2-5; tentative D call: TRBD2 (6 bases). The CDR3 runs to 16 residues. Per germline, CDR1 MGHDK and CDR2 SYGVNS. V shed 8 bases and J shed 1 base, with 20 bases lying between them. The CDR3 DNA is TGTGCCAGCGGCCTACTCTTTTCGGGGGTCCAAGAGACCCAGTACTTC. This encodes CASGLLFSGVQETQYF.

V usage is TRBV9 and J usage is TRBJ2-7, with D tentatively TRBD1 (5 bases). V was trimmed by 0 bases and J by 3 bases, leaving 13 bases between them. The CDR3 loop spans 15 amino acids. Germline V gene sequence: CDR1 SGDLS, CDR2 YYNGEE. CDR3 in amino acids: CASSVVGKGYYEQYF. Written as DNA, the CDR3 is TGTGCCAGCAGCGTAGTTGGGAAGGGGTACTACGAGCAGTACTTC.

The chain joins TRBV6-5 to TRBJ2-7, with D maybe TRBD1 (5 bases). There are 14 residues in the CDR3. CDR1 and CDR2 from the germline V gene are MNHEY and SVGAGI. With 2 bases removed from V and 2 bases from J, the gap between germline ends came to 10 bases. The CDR3 is CASSYEGVPYEQYF. CDR3 DNA sequence: TGTGCCAGCAGTTACGAAGGGGTTCCCTACGAGCAGTACTTC.

The CDR3 region has the DNA TGTGCCAGCAGCTCCGGGACAGCCTCTGAAGCTTTCTTT. It translates to CASSSGTASEAFF. V gene TRBV7-9 combines with J gene TRBJ1-1; 7 positions agree with TRBD1. Germline V CDR1 and CDR2: SEHNR, FQNEAQ (reference sequence). The CDR3 sequence is 13 residues long. J was trimmed by 6 bases and V by 4 bases; bases with no gene match: 5.

The chain joins TRBV5-6 to TRBJ1-6, with 9 bases lining up with TRBD1. The CDR3 has 16 amino acids. V was pared by 3 bases and J by 4 bases, with 5 bases of the junction left unmatched. Germline assignment: CDR1 SGHDT and CDR2 YYEEEE. In DNA form, the CDR3 reads TGTGCCAGCAGCTCCGGGACAGGGTTTTATAATTCACCCCTCCACTTT. This gives the protein CASSSGTGFYNSPLHF.